Below are 19 T cell receptor beta chains sequenced from a single sample in a study of beta chain features in type 1 diabetes. Reverse transcription of all isolated RNA meant that expressed TCRB transcripts were sequenced. Produced via immunoSEQ multiplex PCR; TCRdb's table is partial and in-frame only. This table has around 280,000 clones, 7% to 9% appearing once. Sequenced material: central memory CD4+ T cells from blood. Every receptor here comes from a woman under 30 in good health.

The chain links TRBV27 to TRBJ1-5; D gene uncertain. V was clipped by 5 bases and J by 1 base, with 12 bases between them. Looked up from germline, CDR1 is MNHEY and CDR2 is SMNVEV (reference sequence). The CDR3 spans 15 residues. DNA of the CDR3: TGTGCCAGCAGTACCATAACCCAGAGCAATCAGCCCCAGCATTTT. It specifies CASSTITQSNQPQHF.

The CDR3 DNA sequence: TGTGCCAGCAGTTTACCCTGGACGTCCGAGCAGTACGTC. Translation: CASSLPWTSEQYV. This sequence joins TRBV28 and TRBJ2-7; D is uncertain. Trimming stripped 2 bases from V and 6 bases from J, with 11 bases between. Germline CDR1 and CDR2: MDHEN and SYDVKM. The CDR3 length is 13 residues.

The chain couples TRBV4-1 to TRBJ2-5, with D perhaps given as TRBD1 or TRBD2 (6 bases each). The CDR3 has 15 residues. Trimming stripped 4 bases from V and 2 bases from J, with 14 bases between. Germline CDR1 MGHRA, CDR2 YSYEKL. The CDR3, as DNA: TGCGCCAGCAGCCGGGCCGGGGGCCGACAAGAGACCCAGTACTTC. Translating gives CASSRAGGRQETQYF.

The rearrangement joins TRBV4-1 to TRBJ2-5; D call uncertain. Germline V gives CDR1 MGHRA, CDR2 YSYEKL. Trimming took 0 bases from V and 4 from J, leaving 9 bases between them. This CDR3 comprises 14 residues. CDR3 amino acids: CASSQDLLIETQYF. CDR3 coding DNA: TGCGCCAGCAGCCAAGATCTGCTTATAGAGACCCAGTACTTC.

The chain uses TRBV7-2 and TRBJ2-1; D is unresolved. Germline V gives CDR1 SGHTA, CDR2 FQGNSA. CDR3 length: 15 residues. V was pared by 5 bases and J by 7 bases, with 18 bases between. The CDR3 region has the DNA TGTGCCAGCAGCCGACCTGATCTCAGTATGAATGAGCAGTTCTTC. The encoded protein is CASSRPDLSMNEQFF. Looking up the rest from reference TRBV7-2 and TRBJ2-1 gives the full variable domain: GAGVSQSPSNKVTEKGKDVELRCDPISGHTALYWYRQSLGQGLEFLIYFQGNSAPDKSGLPSDRFSAERTGGSVSTLTIQRTQQEDSAVYLCASSRPDLSMNEQFFGPGTRLTVL.

This clone was detected many times. The J gene is TRBJ2-1, the V gene TRBV7-3; D is unresolved. This CDR3 is 15 amino acids long. Germline loops: CDR1 SGHTA, CDR2 FQGTGA. Trimming shortened V by 4 bases and J by 5 bases, and 15 bases separated the two germline ends. CDR3 bases: TGTGCCAGCAGCTCCGGGCGAGACCGTCACAATGAGCAGTTCTTC. As protein: CASSSGRDRHNEQFF.

The CDR3 DNA reads as TGTGCCAGCAGCTTAGTCTCGGGACTAGCGAACACAGATACGCAGTATTTT. Translated, it gives CASSLVSGLANTDTQYF. The chain has TRBV11-2 and TRBJ2-3; 10 bases fit TRBD2. Germline V gene data show CDR1 as SGHAT and CDR2 as FQNNGV. Trimming at V came to 1 base and at J to 2 bases, leaving 6 bases not matched to a gene. The CDR3 spans 17 residues.

The genes are TRBV9 and TRBJ2-7; D is perhaps TRBD2 (6 bases). Germline CDR1 and CDR2: SGDLS and YYNGEE. V lost 4 bases and J 4 bases, leaving 15 bases between the germline ends. CDR3 size: 14 residues. Here the CDR3 reads CASSSEMGGYEQYF. For the CDR3, the DNA is TGTGCCAGCAGCTCAGAGATGGGAGGTTACGAGCAGTACTTC.

The CDR3 nucleotides read TGTGCCAGCAGCTTGGCGATAGGCGCTGATAGCAATCAGCCCCAGCATTTT. The encoded protein is CASSLAIGADSNQPQHF. The rearrangement links TRBV7-9 to TRBJ1-5; D is uncertain. Trimming removed 3 bases from V and 0 bases from J, with 15 bases in between. This CDR3 has 17 residues. CDR1 is SEHNR, CDR2 FQNEAQ, per germline (reference sequence).

This clone was recorded a few times. This chain uses TRBV2 with TRBJ2-5; TRBD1 aligns across 9 bases. Germline trimming cut 8 bases from V and 5 bases from J; bases unmatched to any gene: 6. The CDR3 totals 13 residues. From germline, CDR1 is SNHLY and CDR2 FYNNEI. The CDR3 spells CASDEQGAETQYF. The CDR3 region has the DNA TGTGCCAGCGATGAACAGGGGGCCGAGACCCAGTACTTC.

A few counts support this clone. V usage is TRBV6-5 and J usage is TRBJ1-6, with D possibly TRBD1 on 6 matching bases. CDR1 and CDR2 (germline): MNHEY, SVGAGI. V was shortened by 6 bases and J by 8 bases, with 8 bases between the two germline ends. The CDR3 has 12 residues. Here the CDR3 reads CASRRQDSPLHF. The CDR3 DNA follows: TGTGCCAGCAGGAGACAGGATTCACCCCTCCACTTT.

The sample holds a few counts of this clone. The chain combines TRBV18 with TRBJ2-1; no clear D. V gave up 2 bases and J gave up 3 bases, with 11 bases separating them. CDR3 length equals 15 residues. Germline CDR1 and CDR2: KGHSH and LQKENI. The CDR3 nucleotides read TGTGCCAGCTCACCAAACAGCAAAGGCTACAATGAGCAGTTCTTC. Its protein product is CASSPNSKGYNEQFF.

The V and J genes are TRBV6-5 and TRBJ2-5; D ambiguous. Germline V CDR1 and CDR2: MNHEY, SVGAGI. The germline V and J ends were trimmed by 5 bases and 5 bases, with 15 bases remaining between them. This CDR3 has 14 residues. CDR3 nucleotides: TGTGCCAGCAGTCCGTTCGGAGATGGGGAGACCCAGTACTTC. It is translated as CASSPFGDGETQYF.

This clone was counted only a few times. This chain connects TRBV2 to TRBJ2-1; D is possibly TRBD2 (6 bases). V lost 7 bases to trimming and J lost 7 bases, with 14 bases between them. CDR3 length: 13 residues. CDR1 and CDR2 (germline): SNHLY, FYNNEI. CDR3 protein: CASKQGEENEQFF. The CDR3 DNA reads as TGTGCCAGCAAGCAAGGGGAGGAGAATGAGCAGTTCTTC.

V is TRBV14 and J is TRBJ2-2, with a possible D match to TRBD1 (5 bases). This CDR3 is built from 18 residues. V lost 1 base and J 3 bases, leaving 18 bases between the germline ends. Per the germline V gene, CDR1 is SGHDN and CDR2 is FVKESK. CDR3 sequence (DNA): TGTGCCAGCAGCCAAGTCGTCGGTCAGGGTACTCACACCGGGGAGCTGTTTTTT. This encodes CASSQVVGQGTHTGELFF.

The chain carries TRBV5-4 and TRBJ1-4; the match to TRBD1 covers 8 bases. The germline V gene encodes CDR1 SGHNT and CDR2 YYREEE (reference sequence). V was clipped by 4 bases and J by 4 bases; unmatched bases: 3. This CDR3 is built from 14 residues. The CDR3, as DNA: TGTGCCAGCAGCGATACAGGGGGTAATGAAAAACTGTTTTTT. It translates to CASSDTGGNEKLFF.

This clone was counted a few times. V gene TRBV27 combines with J gene TRBJ2-7; no clear D. CDR1 MNHEY and CDR2 SMNVEV come from the germline V gene (reference sequence). CDR3 length equals 15 residues. V was trimmed by 5 bases and J by 0 bases, leaving 14 bases between them. The CDR3 DNA sequence: TGTGCCAGCAGTCCCACAATGACAAGCTCCTACGAGCAGTACGTC. Protein: CASSPTMTSSYEQYV.

This clone has only a few counts. This specimen includes other DNA sequences encoding the same CDR3. V and J are TRBV5-1 and TRBJ1-2; possible D gene TRBD1, 5 bases. Germline loops: CDR1 SGHRS, CDR2 YFSETQ. This CDR3 is built from 13 residues. Trimming removed 5 bases at V and 3 bases at J, with 11 bases between. The CDR3: CASSPTGDYGYTF. CDR3 nucleotide sequence: TGCGCCAGCAGTCCAACGGGGGACTATGGCTACACCTTC.

The CDR3: CASSLSGKAGELFF. The CDR3 coding sequence is TGTGCCAGCAGCCTTAGTGGAAAGGCCGGGGAGCTGTTTTTT. J is TRBJ2-2 and V is TRBV11-3; D not resolved. V was trimmed by 5 bases and J by 6 bases, leaving 13 bases between them. Per germline, CDR1 SGHNT and CDR2 YENEEA. The CDR3 covers 14 residues.